This TCR beta chain came from a study of technical replicates of blood from several donors. Trimming removed 1 base at V and 11 bases at J, with 19 bases between. The CDR3 has 15 residues. From germline, CDR1 is MNHEY and CDR2 SVGAGI. The repertoire was sequenced with immunoSEQ multiplex PCR; TCRdb's copy has only in-frame clones and lacks some. The profile covers about 81,000 clones, with 90% to 96% appearing a single time and roughly 0.4% taken by the ten largest. This clone was observed a single time. The sequence derives from a human donor in good health. The sample consisted of T cells isolated from PBMCs. This chain joins TRBV6-5 and TRBJ2-3, with a tentative D call TRBD1 (6 bases). CDR3 sequence reads: CASSYLQGNGGGQYF. DNA of the CDR3: TGTGCCAGCAGTTACTTACAGGGAAACGGAGGTGGGCAGTATTTT.